The rows below give T cell receptor beta chains drawn from one sample of a study of blood T cell repertoires in COVID-19. Assay: immunoSEQ multiplex PCR; the TCRdb copy retains only in-frame clones and omits some. This table holds 200,000 to 250,000 clones, around 90% found once. The specimen was peripheral blood. These receptors came from a man younger than 40 with COVID-19, enrolled during active disease. The CDR3 runs from the conserved cysteine through the conserved F or W. A D gene is named only where the DNA matches it firmly. Where a row states a size, it is once, few, many or the class of an expanded clone; other rows omit it.

J gene | CDR3 length | clone size | D gene | V gene | CDR3 DNA | CDR3 protein
TRBJ2-7 | 18 | NA | TRBD2 | TRBV15 | TGTGCCACCAGCGACCGGGGGAACAGGTTACGGGGACTATACGAGCAGTACTTC | CATSDRGNRLRGLYEQYF
TRBJ2-6 | 13 | NA | NA | TRBV30 | TGTGCCTGGAGTGCTTCTGGGGCCAACGTCCTGACTTTC | CAWSASGANVLTF
TRBJ1-1 | 14 | NA | TRBD1 | TRBV28 | TGTGCCAGCAGTCTGGGACAGGGGAACACTGAAGCTTTCTTT | CASSLGQGNTEAFF
TRBJ2-1 | 14 | NA | NA | TRBV14 | TGTGCCAGCAGCCAATGGACAGGAGGGAATGAGCAGTTCTTC | CASSQWTGGNEQFF
TRBJ2-7 | 16 | NA | TRBD2 | TRBV5-4 | TGTGCCAGCAGCTCGGGGGGACTAGCGGGAGCCCCCCCCAAAGACTTC | CASSSGGLAGAPPKDF
TRBJ1-4 | 14 | NA | NA | TRBV13 | TGTGCCAGCAGCTCCTCCAGGGAGGAGGAAAAACTGTTTTTT | CASSSSREEEKLFF
TRBJ2-1 | 15 | NA | TRBD2 | TRBV5-4 | TGTGCCAGCAGCTTGACTAGCGGGACCCACAATGAGCAGTTCTTC | CASSLTSGTHNEQFF
TRBJ1-2 | 12 | NA | NA | TRBV24-1 | TGTGCCACCAGTGACCCAGGGGATGGCTACACCTTC | CATSDPGDGYTF
TRBJ1-3 | 15 | NA | TRBD1 | TRBV3-1/TRBV3-2 | TGTGCCAGCAGCCAAGAAGACAGGGGAGCAAACACCATATATTTT | CASSQEDRGANTIYF
TRBJ2-7 | 15 | NA | NA | TRBV19 | TGTGCCAGTAGTATAGTGGAGGGGAGCTCCTACGAGCAGTACTTC | CASSIVEGSSYEQYF
TRBJ1-2 | 13 | NA | TRBD1 | TRBV5-4 | TGTGCCAGCCGACGGGACAGGGAAAATGGCTACACCTTC | CASRRDRENGYTF
TRBJ1-1 | 14 | NA | NA | TRBV5-1 | TGCGCCAGCAGCGATGGGGGGACGAACACTGAAGCTTTCTTT | CASSDGGTNTEAFF
TRBJ1-6 | 17 | NA | NA | TRBV9 | TGTGCCAGCAGCGTAACTTATGAGAGCTCCTATAATTCACCCCTCCACTTT | CASSVTYESSYNSPLHF
TRBJ2-7 | 16 | NA | NA | TRBV28 | TGTGCCAGCAGTTTAGGTGCCTCCGGTCGCTCCTACGAGCAGTACTTC | CASSLGASGRSYEQYF
TRBJ2-1 | 15 | NA | NA | TRBV2 | TGTGCCAGCAGTGAGCGGGTGGCCCCCTACAATGAGCAGTTCTTC | CASSERVAPYNEQFF
TRBJ2-7 | 19 | NA | TRBD2 | TRBV10-3 | TGTGCCATCAGTGATGCCCGGGTGCTGGCGGGAGGCGGGAGGTACGAGCAGTACTTC | CAISDARVLAGGGRYEQYF
TRBJ2-1 | 14 | few | NA | TRBV5-1 | TGCGCCAGCAGCTTGGGGCAGGCCTACAATGAGCAGTTCTTC | CASSLGQAYNEQFF
TRBJ1-6 | 14 | NA | NA | TRBV2 | TGTGCCAGCCGGGCGGGGTCCTATAATTCACCCCTCCACTTT | CASRAGSYNSPLHF
TRBJ2-2 | 15 | once | TRBD1 | TRBV19 | TGTGCCAGTAGAACCGGGACAGGGAACACCGGGGAGCTGTTTTTT | CASRTGTGNTGELFF
TRBJ2-7 | 15 | NA | TRBD1 | TRBV5-4 | TGTGCCAGCAGCCTGCCGGGACAGGGGGGATACGAGCAGTACTTC | CASSLPGQGGYEQYF
TRBJ1-1 | 15 | NA | NA | TRBV5-6 | TGTGCCAGCAGCTTGTGGGAGGGAGGGTTGGCTGAAGCTTTCTTT | CASSLWEGGLAEAFF
TRBJ1-1 | 14 | NA | NA | TRBV7-2 | TGTGCCAGCAGCGCCACAGGGTTGAACACTGAAGCTTTCTTT | CASSATGLNTEAFF
TRBJ2-2 | 18 | NA | TRBD1 | TRBV15 | TGTGCCACCAGCAGACCTAGACTCGGGACAGGGAACACCGGGGAGCTGTTTTTT | CATSRPRLGTGNTGELFF
TRBJ2-7 | 12 | NA | NA | TRBV7-2 | TGTGCCAGCAGCTTACACTCCTACGAGCAGTACTTC | CASSLHSYEQYF
TRBJ1-1 | 11 | NA | NA | TRBV20-1 | TGCAGTGGGACAAAGAACACTGAAGCTTTCTTT | CSGTKNTEAFF
TRBJ2-7 | 18 | NA | TRBD2 | TRBV10-3 | TGTGCCATCAGTGCCGGGACTAGCGGGCCACCTTACTCCTACGAGCAGTACTTC | CAISAGTSGPPYSYEQYF
TRBJ2-2 | 16 | NA | TRBD1 | TRBV11-3 | TGTGCCAGCAGCTCCCTGGAAAGGGGGCACACCGGGGAGCTGTTTTTT | CASSSLERGHTGELFF
TRBJ2-5 | 16 | NA | NA | TRBV11-2 | TGTGCCAGCAGCCCCATTCGTGCGAACGCGGGAGAGACCCAGTACTTC | CASSPIRANAGETQYF
TRBJ2-7 | 15 | NA | NA | TRBV18 | TGTGCCAGCTCGCCATCAGCGGGCCCCTCCTACGAGCAGTACTTC | CASSPSAGPSYEQYF
TRBJ2-2 | 16 | NA | TRBD2 | TRBV10-3 | TGTGCCATCAGGACCCTAGCGGGAGGCAAGACCGGGGAGCTGTTTTTT | CAIRTLAGGKTGELFF
TRBJ1-1 | 13 | NA | TRBD1 | TRBV6-5 | TGTGCCAGCGGCCGACAGGGGAACACTGAAGCTTTCTTT | CASGRQGNTEAFF
TRBJ1-2 | 12 | NA | NA | TRBV19 | TGTGCCAGTAGTATCGGAGGGGTAGGCTACACCTTC | CASSIGGVGYTF
TRBJ1-5 | 16 | NA | NA | TRBV4-1 | TGCGCCAGCAGCCAAGTTTTGGGGCTTCCAGATCAGCCCCAGCATTTT | CASSQVLGLPDQPQHF
TRBJ1-2 | 14 | once | TRBD1 | TRBV5-1 | TGCGCCAGCAGACGGACCGGGACAGACTATGGCTACACCTTC | CASRRTGTDYGYTF
TRBJ1-5 | 17 | NA | TRBD1 | TRBV19 | TGTGCCAGTAGTCAGCAGGGGGCCGCGTATAGCAATCAGCCCCAGCATTTT | CASSQQGAAYSNQPQHF
TRBJ1-1 | 18 | NA | NA | TRBV16 | TGTGCCAGCAGCCAATCCCCAGAGATACAGGTCCTGAACACTGAAGCTTTCTTT | CASSQSPEIQVLNTEAFF
TRBJ2-7 | 13 | NA | NA | TRBV25-1 | TGTGCCAGCAGTGTAGGAGGAAATGGCGAGCAGTACTTC | CASSVGGNGEQYF
TRBJ2-1 | 16 | NA | NA | TRBV20-1 | TGCAGTGCTAGTACCCCCATGGGGCCCATGGGCAATGAGCAGTTCTTC | CSASTPMGPMGNEQFF
TRBJ2-7 | 12 | NA | NA | TRBV6-1 | TGTGCCAGCGGCTCCCTCGGGTACGAGCAGTACTTC | CASGSLGYEQYF
TRBJ1-2 | 17 | NA | TRBD1 | TRBV18 | TGTGCCAGCTCACCGTCGACAGGGGGAATAACTAACTATGGCTACACCTTC | CASSPSTGGITNYGYTF
TRBJ1-2 | 14 | NA | NA | TRBV24-1 | TGTGCCACCAGTGATTGGGCCGGGACAACGGACTACACCTTC | CATSDWAGTTDYTF
TRBJ1-1 | 13 | few | NA | TRBV6-2/TRBV6-3 | TGTGCCAGCAGTATTACAGAGAACACTGAAGCTTTCTTT | CASSITENTEAFF
TRBJ1-3 | 16 | NA | NA | TRBV15 | TGTGCCACCAGCAGAGATCCAGGCACCTCTGGAAACACCATATATTTT | CATSRDPGTSGNTIYF
TRBJ1-5 | 16 | NA | NA | TRBV6-7 | TGTGCCAGCAAATACCCCGCGGGAACTAGCAATCAGCCCCAGCATTTT | CASKYPAGTSNQPQHF
TRBJ1-5 | 15 | once | NA | TRBV3-1/TRBV3-2 | TGTGCCAGCAGCCAAGCGGGGAGGGAAAATCAGCCCCAGCATTTT | CASSQAGRENQPQHF
TRBJ1-1 | 17 | NA | NA | TRBV4-3 | TGCGCCAGCAGCCAAGATAGGAAGGGGCAGGCCGAAACTGAAGCTTTCTTT | CASSQDRKGQAETEAFF
TRBJ2-3 | 14 | NA | NA | TRBV5-1 | TGCGCCAGCAGAGAGGGGGTTGGCACAGATACGCAGTATTTT | CASREGVGTDTQYF
TRBJ1-6 | 16 | NA | TRBD1 | TRBV4-1 | TGCGCCAGCAGCCAAGAACCGGGACAGGGCAATTCACCCCTCCACTTT | CASSQEPGQGNSPLHF
TRBJ1-6 | 17 | NA | TRBD1 | TRBV2 | TGTGCCAGCAGTGAAGAACATACAGGGGCCTTCAGATCACCCCTCCACTTT | CASSEEHTGAFRSPLHF
TRBJ2-7 | 17 | few | TRBD1 | TRBV15 | TGTGCCACCAGCACCACGATTAGGGCAGGGGGCCTTCACGAGCAGTACTTC | CATSTTIRAGGLHEQYF
TRBJ2-2 | 17 | NA | TRBD2 | TRBV7-3 | TGTGCCAGCAGTCGGACTAGCGGGCTGAGGGAAACCGGGGAGCTGTTTTTT | CASSRTSGLRETGELFF
TRBJ2-7 | 14 | NA | NA | TRBV6-5 | TGTGTTGTACTAGGGCGGTATCCTACCTACGAGCAGTACTTC | CVVLGRYPTYEQYF